This TCR beta chain was sequenced in a study of memory CD4+ T cells and cytomegalovirus serostatus. Trimming removed 3 bases at V and 1 base at J, with 9 bases between. The CDR3 loop spans 14 amino acids. Per the germline V gene, CDR1 is KGHSH and CDR2 is LQKENI. The sort gate was single viable CD3+CD4+CD8-CD45RO+ cells for memory CD4+ T cells. Study results and limitations: Of around 160 reported CMV TCRbeta sequences, about 70 were found in memory CD4+ repertoires.

Clones were read by immunoSEQ multiplex PCR, and TCRdb kept only the in-frame ones, dropping some. Of some 52,000 clones listed, over 70% were seen once; the top ten hold approximately 1.9%. On this clone itself: Its antigen is unknown.

The clonotype originates from an adult in good health and CMV-seropositive. J is TRBJ1-1 and V is TRBV18; no clear D gene. The specimen was memory CD4+ T cells from blood. In DNA form, the CDR3 reads TGTGCCAGCTCACCCATGGCACGGAACACTGAAGCTTTCTTT. Amino acids: CASSPMARNTEAFF.